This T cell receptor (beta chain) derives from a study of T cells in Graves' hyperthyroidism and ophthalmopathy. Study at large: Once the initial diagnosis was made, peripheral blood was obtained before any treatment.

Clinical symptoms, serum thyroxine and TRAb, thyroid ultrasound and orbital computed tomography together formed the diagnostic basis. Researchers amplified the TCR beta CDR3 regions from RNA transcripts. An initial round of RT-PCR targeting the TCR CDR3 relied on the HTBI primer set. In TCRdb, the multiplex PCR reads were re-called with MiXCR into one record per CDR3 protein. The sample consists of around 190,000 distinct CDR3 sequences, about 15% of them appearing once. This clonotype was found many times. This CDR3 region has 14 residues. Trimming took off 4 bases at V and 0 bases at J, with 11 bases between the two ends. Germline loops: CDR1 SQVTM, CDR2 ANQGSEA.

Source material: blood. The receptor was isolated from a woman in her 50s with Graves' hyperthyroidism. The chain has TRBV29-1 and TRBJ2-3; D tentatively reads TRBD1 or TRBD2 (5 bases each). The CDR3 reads CSVGGDPSTDTQYF. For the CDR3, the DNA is TGCAGCGTTGGAGGGGACCCCAGCACAGATACGCAGTATTTT.